This T cell receptor (beta chain) was observed in a study of identical twins. Overall study results and limits: Memory repertoires showed no such pattern, whereas abundant cord blood beta clonotypes carried fewer insertions. Alpha sequences out of frame and shared by twins had excess low generation probability.

This clonotype has at least ten counts. The antigen remains undetermined. From the 5' RACE reads, TCRdb called clonotypes with MiXCR, one entry per CDR3 protein. Altogether 690,000 or so distinct CDR3 sequences are present, 8.5% to 9% being singletons, with the ten largest covering 0.75% to 1%. The length of the CDR3 is 14 residues. V lost 5 bases, J lost 1 base, and 11 bases lay in between. Looked up from germline, CDR1 is SGHVS and CDR2 is FQNEAQ. The same sample was also used in a study of yellow fever vaccine responses in identical twins. That work states: Vaccine-induced T cell responses in twins were reportedly observed to appear partly convergent, partly personalized.

J is TRBJ2-5 and V is TRBV7-8; D gene ambiguous. The TCR originated in a young woman in good health. The sample consisted of PBMCs. CDR3 sequence reads: CASSIRWIQETQYF. DNA for the CDR3: TGTGCCAGCAGCATCAGGTGGATCCAAGAGACCCAGTACTTC.